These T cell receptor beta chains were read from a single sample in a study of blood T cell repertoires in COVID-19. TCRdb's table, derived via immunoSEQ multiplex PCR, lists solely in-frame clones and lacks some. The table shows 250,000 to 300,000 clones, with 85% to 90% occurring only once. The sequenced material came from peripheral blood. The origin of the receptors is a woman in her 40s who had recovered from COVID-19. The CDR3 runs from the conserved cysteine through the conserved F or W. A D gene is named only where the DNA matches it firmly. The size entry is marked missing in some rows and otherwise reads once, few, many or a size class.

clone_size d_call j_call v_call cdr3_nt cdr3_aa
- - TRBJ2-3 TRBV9 TGTGCCAGCAGCGCCCTAACAGATACGCAGTATTTT CASSALTDTQYF
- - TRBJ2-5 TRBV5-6 TGTGCCAGCAGCTCGAACGGGGTGGAGACCCAGTACTTC CASSSNGVETQYF
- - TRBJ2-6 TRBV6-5 TGTGCCAGCAGTTACCCGGAGCCCTCTGGGGCCAACGTCCTGACTTTC CASSYPEPSGANVLTF
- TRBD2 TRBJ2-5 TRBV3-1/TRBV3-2 TGTGCCAGCAGCCAATCACAGTTAGCGGGGGGATTGGGGGAGACCCAGTACTTC CASSQSQLAGGLGETQYF
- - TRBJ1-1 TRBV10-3 TGTGCCATCAGTGAGTCGATAGTGAACACTGAAGCTTTCTTT CAISESIVNTEAFF
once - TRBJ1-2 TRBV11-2 TGTGCCAGCAGCTTGAAAGGGGGAGATGGCTACACCTTC CASSLKGGDGYTF
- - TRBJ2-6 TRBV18 TGTGCCAGCTCGCCAATAGTGGGGGCCAACGTCCTGACTTTC CASSPIVGANVLTF
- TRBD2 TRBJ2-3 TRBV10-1 TGCGCCAGCAGTGAGTCTGGTAGGACTAGCGGGGGAACAGATACGCAGTATTTT CASSESGRTSGGTDTQYF
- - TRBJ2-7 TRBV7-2 TGTGCCAGCAGCTTAGGTGTAGGGGTCTACGAGCAGTACTTC CASSLGVGVYEQYF
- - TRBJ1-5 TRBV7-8 TGTGCCAGCAGCTTAGTGGCACATAGCAATCAGCCCCAGCATTTT CASSLVAHSNQPQHF
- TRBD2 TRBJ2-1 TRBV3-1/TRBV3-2 TGTGCCAGCAGCCAAGAAGGACTAGCATCGAATGAGCAGTTCTTC CASSQEGLASNEQFF
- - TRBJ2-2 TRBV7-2 TGTGCCAGCAGCGAATGGAGTTTGGTCACCGGGGAGCTGTTTTTT CASSEWSLVTGELFF
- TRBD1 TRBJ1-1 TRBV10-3 TGTGCCATCAGTGTCCAGGGGGCCAGCACTGAAGCTTTCTTT CAISVQGASTEAFF
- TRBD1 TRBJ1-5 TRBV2 TGTGCCAGCAGTCCGAGGACAGGTCACCAGCCCCAGCATTTT CASSPRTGHQPQHF
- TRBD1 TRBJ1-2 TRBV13 TGTGCCAGCAGCTTGCGGACAGGTGGTGGCTACACCTTC CASSLRTGGGYTF
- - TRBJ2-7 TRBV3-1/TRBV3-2 TGTGCCAGCAGCCAGCGGGGCGGCCCTTACGAGCAGTACTTC CASSQRGGPYEQYF
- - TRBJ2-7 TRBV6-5 TGTGCCAGCAGTCCCTTGGACATCTCCTACGAGCAGTACTTC CASSPLDISYEQYF
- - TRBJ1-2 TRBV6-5 TGTGCCAGCAGTAGACAGGAGAACTATGGCTACACCTTC CASSRQENYGYTF
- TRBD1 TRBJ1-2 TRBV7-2 TGTGCCAGCAGCGTGTTCGGACAGGGGGCGAGGGGCTACACCTTC CASSVFGQGARGYTF
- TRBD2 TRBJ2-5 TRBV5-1 TGCGCCAGCAGCTTGGCTCCTAGCGGGGGTATGGTCCAAGAGACCCAGTACTTC CASSLAPSGGMVQETQYF
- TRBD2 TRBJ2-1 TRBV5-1 TGCGCCAGCAGCTCCCCGACTAGCGGGGGGGCCAATGAGCAGTTCTTC CASSSPTSGGANEQFF
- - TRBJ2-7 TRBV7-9 TGTGCCAGCAGCTTAGCGGGCAGGGGACGGACCGTGATAGACGAGCAGTACTTC CASSLAGRGRTVIDEQYF
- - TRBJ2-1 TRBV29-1 TGCAGCGTCGAGCCCCTACAGGGACCTAGCTCCTACAATGAGCAGTTCTTC CSVEPLQGPSSYNEQFF
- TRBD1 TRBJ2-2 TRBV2 TGTGCCAGCACCCCAGGACAGGGGGGTACCGGGGAGCTGTTTTTT CASTPGQGGTGELFF
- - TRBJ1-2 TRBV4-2 TGTGCCAGCAGCCAAGATTTCGGGGGTACTAACTATGGCTACACCTTC CASSQDFGGTNYGYTF
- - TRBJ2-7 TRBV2 TGTGCCAGCTGGGGCCAAGTGACCTACGAGCAGTACTTC CASWGQVTYEQYF
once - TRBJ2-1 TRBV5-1 TGCGCCAGCAGCTTGGTGGGGGGATACTACAATGAGCAGTTCTTC CASSLVGGYYNEQFF
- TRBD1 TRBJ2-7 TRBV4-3 TGCGCCAGCAGCTACGGACAGGGAATCTACGAGCAGTACTTC CASSYGQGIYEQYF
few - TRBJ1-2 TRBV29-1 TGCAGCGTTGGATACAGGGCATATGGCTACACCTTC CSVGYRAYGYTF
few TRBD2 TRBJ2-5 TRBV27 TGTGCCAGCAGTCTCACAGCGGGGAACCAAGAGACCCAGTACTTC CASSLTAGNQETQYF
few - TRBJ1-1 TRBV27 TGTGCCAGCAGGATAGGGGCTGAAGCTTTCTTT CASRIGAEAFF
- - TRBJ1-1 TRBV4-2 TGTGCCAGCAGCCAAGGCGGGCCGGAGAACACTGAAGCTTTCTTT CASSQGGPENTEAFF
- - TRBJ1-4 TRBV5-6 TGTGCCAGCAGCGGGACTGTGCTTAATGAAAAACTGTTTTTT CASSGTVLNEKLFF
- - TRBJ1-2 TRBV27 TGTGCCAGCAGTCCCTATGCGGGAGTGTTCGGCTATGGCTACACCTTC CASSPYAGVFGYGYTF
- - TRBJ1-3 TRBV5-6 TGTGCCAGCAGCCGCGGGGGTGCTGGAAACACCATATATTTT CASSRGGAGNTIYF
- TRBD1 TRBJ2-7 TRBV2 TGTGCCAGCAGTGATCGTTCCCTGGCAGGGGGAGAGCAGTACTTC CASSDRSLAGGEQYF
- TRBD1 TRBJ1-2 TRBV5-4 TGTGCCAGCAGCTTGTATGAGGACAGGGGAATCTATGGCTACACCTTC CASSLYEDRGIYGYTF
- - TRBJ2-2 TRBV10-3 TGTGCCATCAGTGTAGCTCGGAACACCGGGGAGCTGTTTTTT CAISVARNTGELFF
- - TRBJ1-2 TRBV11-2 TGTGCCAGCAGCTTTATACAGGCCCCTAACTATGGCTACACCTTC CASSFIQAPNYGYTF
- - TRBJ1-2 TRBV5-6 TGTGCCAGCAGGCCACAGGGCGGTAACTATGGCTACACCTTC CASRPQGGNYGYTF
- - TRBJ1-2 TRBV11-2 TGTGCCAGCAGTGACGGGGGGCGAGGTGGCTACACCTTC CASSDGGRGGYTF
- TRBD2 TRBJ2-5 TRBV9 TGTGCCAGCAGCGCTAGCGGGGGTGTACAAGAGACCCAGTACTTC CASSASGGVQETQYF
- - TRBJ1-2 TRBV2 TGTGCCAGCAGAGACGTGAGCGGGGGGCTCGGAGGCTACACCTTC CASRDVSGGLGGYTF
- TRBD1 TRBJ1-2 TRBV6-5 TGTGCCAGCAGCCGACAGGGGGCAGATGGCTACACCTTC CASSRQGADGYTF
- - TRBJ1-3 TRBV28 TGTGCCAGCAGTTCCTCAGGCAGGTCCGGGGGGGACACCATATATTTT CASSSSGRSGGDTIYF
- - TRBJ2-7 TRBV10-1 TGCGCCAGCAGTGAGACGGACAGTTACTACGAGCAGTACTTC CASSETDSYYEQYF
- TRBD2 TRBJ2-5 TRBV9 TGTGCCAGCAGCCCACTTCTGGTAGCGGGGGAAGAGACCCAGTACTTC CASSPLLVAGEETQYF
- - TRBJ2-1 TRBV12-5 TGTGCTAGTGGTTCGGAGGGCTACAATGAGCAGTTCTTC CASGSEGYNEQFF
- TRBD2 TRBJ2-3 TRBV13 TGTGCCAGCAGCTTAGATCCCGGGACTAGTGGTGCAGATACGCAGTATTTT CASSLDPGTSGADTQYF